Presented here are 27 T cell receptor beta chains from one specimen sequenced in a study of shared clonotypes between healthy human individuals. Sequencing used immunoSEQ multiplex PCR; TCRdb keeps in-frame clones, though not all of them. The table shows some 2,000,000 clones, with around 95% occurring only once. Sequences were obtained from naive CD4+ T cells sorted from blood. Subset described: CD45RA+ positively selected. The receptors stem from a man younger than 35 in good health.

The chain carries TRBV25-1 and TRBJ2-3; no clear D. CDR1 is MGHDK and CDR2 is SYGVNS in the germline V gene. This CDR3 comprises 17 residues. The V and J ends lost 6 bases and 0 bases respectively, with 19 bases between them. The CDR3 reads CASRHPAQETSTDTQYF. The CDR3 DNA reads TGTGCCAGCAGACACCCTGCGCAGGAGACTAGCACAGATACGCAGTATTTT.

The CDR3 region has the DNA TGTGCCTGGCTTCCTCGACAGAACACTGAAGCTTTCTTT. This encodes CAWLPRQNTEAFF. The chain combines TRBV30 with TRBJ1-1; D is ambiguous. Germline loops: CDR1 GTSNPN, CDR2 SVGIG (reference sequence). This CDR3 has 13 amino acids. The V end was cut by 5 bases, the J end by 1 base, with 11 bases between.

This clone was observed once. The V gene is TRBV12-1, the J gene TRBJ2-5; the table gives TRBD2 as D, unverified against the DNA. TRBV12-1 is a recognized pseudogene. The CDR3 extends over 15 amino acids. This CDR3 reads CASSFCVGVDGTQYF. CDR3 coding DNA: TGTGCCAGCAGCTTTTGCGTGGGAGTAGATGGGACCCAGTACTTC.

About this clone itself: Other DNA variants within this sample encode the same CDR3. The J gene is TRBJ1-6, the V gene TRBV5-6; no clear D gene. V shed 1 base and J shed 0 bases, with 8 bases lying between them. From germline, CDR1 is SGHDT and CDR2 YYEEEE. This CDR3 has 16 residues. Here the CDR3 reads CASSLSGSSYNSPLHF. DNA of the CDR3: TGTGCCAGCAGCTTGTCGGGGAGCTCCTATAATTCACCCCTCCACTTT. Full variable domain (remainder filled in from reference TRBV5-6 and TRBJ1-6): DAGVTQSPTHLIKTRGQQVTLRCSPKSGHDTVSWYQQALGQGPQFIFQYYEEEERQRGNFPDRFSGHQFPNYSSELNVNALLLGDSALYLCASSLSGSSYNSPLHFGNGTRLTVT.

The chain is built from TRBV25-1 and TRBJ1-5; possible D gene TRBD1, 5 bases. The CDR3 covers 14 residues. The germline V gene encodes CDR1 MGHDK and CDR2 SYGVNS. The CDR3 coding sequence is TGTGCACCCAGGGACCAGGGAGGCTGTCAGCCCCAGCATTTT. Protein sequence: CAPRDQGGCQPQHF.

Details on this clone: Other DNA sequences from this sample encode an identical CDR3 as well. This chain links TRBV7-2 with TRBJ1-6; D is possibly TRBD1 (6 bases). V was pared by 8 bases and J by 1 base, with 9 bases between. CDR1 is SGHTA and CDR2 is FQGNSA in the germline V gene. The CDR3 covers 14 residues. CDR3 loop: CASRGASYNSPLHF. CDR3 coding DNA: TGTGCCAGCCGGGGGGCATCCTATAATTCACCCCTCCACTTT.

The gene calls are TRBV14 and TRBJ2-3, with D maybe TRBD2 (6 bases). Trimming stripped 1 base from V and 0 bases from J, with 11 bases between. CDR3 size: 16 residues. Per the germline V gene, CDR1 is SGHDN and CDR2 is FVKESK. The CDR3 reads CASSQAPSASTDTQYF. For the CDR3, the DNA is TGTGCCAGCAGCCAAGCACCTAGCGCTAGCACAGATACGCAGTATTTT.

This rearrangement joins TRBV5-1 to TRBJ2-7; D unclear. Trimming cost V 4 bases and J 4 bases, with 9 bases left between them. Per germline, CDR1 SGHRS and CDR2 YFSETQ. The CDR3 is made up of 12 amino acids. The CDR3: CASSPSGYEQYF. CDR3 nucleotide sequence: TGCGCCAGCAGCCCCTCAGGTTACGAGCAGTACTTC.

The CDR3 reads CASSAGTGGNSPLHF. In nucleotides, the CDR3 is TGTGCCAGCAGCGCGGGTACAGGGGGGAATTCACCCCTCCACTTT. This chain joins TRBV9 and TRBJ1-6; TRBD1 matches 8 bases. Germline V gene sequence: CDR1 SGDLS, CDR2 YYNGEE. The CDR3 totals 15 residues. The J segment lost 7 bases and the V segment lost 3 bases, leaving 6 bases of the junction unmatched.

The chain uses TRBV7-9 and TRBJ2-1; D perhaps matches TRBD2 (7 bases). Germline V lookup: CDR1 SEHNR, CDR2 FQNEAQ (reference sequence). The V gene lost 0 bases and the J gene lost 14 bases, with 17 bases spanning the gap. This CDR3 region has 14 residues. The CDR3 DNA reads TGTGCCAGCAGCTTAGCGGGGGGGCCCCAAAGCAAGTTCTTC. Translated, it gives CASSLAGGPQSKFF. The variable domain in full, completed from reference TRBV7-9 and TRBJ2-1, reads DTGVSQNPRHKITKRGQNVTFRCDPISEHNRLYWYRQTLGQGPEFLTYFQNEAQLEKSRLLSDRFSAERPKGSFSTLEIQRTEQGDSAMYLCASSLAGGPQSKFFGPGTRLTVL.

This sequence joins TRBV6-6 and TRBJ2-5; D not resolved. CDR1 MNHNY and CDR2 SVGAGI come from the germline V gene (reference sequence). The CDR3 extends over 12 amino acids. The V end lost 5 bases, the J end lost 5 bases, and 9 bases lay between the germline ends. The CDR3 DNA sequence: TGTGCCAGCAGTGCCAACTTTGAGACCCAGTACTTC. This sequence encodes CASSANFETQYF.

The CDR3 DNA reads TGTGCCAGCAGTGACCCCGGACAGGGAGGACGTGGCTACACCTTC. This encodes CASSDPGQGGRGYTF. This chain joins TRBV25-1 and TRBJ1-2; TRBD1 aligns across 8 bases. This CDR3 region has 15 residues. The V gene's germline CDR1 is MGHDK and CDR2 SYGVNS. The V segment lost 3 bases and the J segment 7 bases; nucleotides outside the gene matches: 10.

V is TRBV4-1 and J is TRBJ2-7, with TRBD1 matching over 7 bases. The CDR3 spans 15 residues. With 2 bases clipped from V and 4 bases from J, the junction kept 8 bases outside the gene matches. The germline CDR1 and CDR2 sequences are MGHRA and YSYEKL. The CDR3 coding sequence is TGCGCCAGCAGCCAACTCGACAGGGAGAAATACGAGCAGTACTTC. Its protein product is CASSQLDREKYEQYF.

The chain recombines TRBV18 with TRBJ1-6; 9 bases fit TRBD1. The ends lost 6 bases at V and 7 bases at J; junction bases unmatched: 7. CDR1 is KGHSH, CDR2 LQKENI, per germline. The CDR3 spans 15 residues. The CDR3 loop reads CASSPIGTGNSPLHF. The CDR3 DNA follows: TGTGCCAGCTCCCCGATCGGGACAGGGAATTCACCCCTCCACTTT.

Remarks on this clone: The same CDR3 is also encoded by other DNA sequences in this sample. The rearrangement joins TRBV6-5 to TRBJ2-7, with 10 positions matching TRBD1. CDR1 and CDR2 from the germline V gene are MNHEY and SVGAGI. Germline trimming cut 2 bases from V and 3 bases from J; bases unmatched to any gene: 4. The CDR3 contains 15 residues. CDR3 in amino acids: CASSYRDRGVYEQYF. In DNA form, the CDR3 reads TGTGCCAGCAGTTACAGGGACAGGGGAGTCTACGAGCAGTACTTC.

The gene calls are TRBV7-2 and TRBJ2-3; the D call may be TRBD1 or TRBD2 (5 bases each). The CDR3 extends over 14 amino acids. Trimming took off 0 bases at V and 5 bases at J, with 9 bases between the two ends. The germline V gene has CDR1 SGHTA and CDR2 FQGNSA. In DNA form, the CDR3 reads TGTGCCAGCAGCTTAGCGGGGGTTGAAGATACGCAGTATTTT. Its translation: CASSLAGVEDTQYF.

V is TRBV7-2 and J is TRBJ1-6; D is uncertain. Trimming took 7 bases from V and 7 from J, leaving 14 bases between them. Germline V lookup: CDR1 SGHTA, CDR2 FQGNSA. There are 14 residues in the CDR3. The DNA for the CDR3 is TGTGCCAGCACCCGGAGGTTAGGGAATTCACCCCTCCACTTT. It specifies CASTRRLGNSPLHF.

The chain is built from TRBV25-1 and TRBJ2-3; 8 bases agree with TRBD2. This CDR3 has 14 amino acids. V gave up 5 bases and J gave up 5 bases; unmatched junction bases: 6. CDR1 and CDR2 (germline): MGHDK, SYGVNS. As DNA, the CDR3 is TGTGCCAGCAGTAGAGCGGGGGATCAAGATACGCAGTATTTT. Its protein is CASSRAGDQDTQYF.

The chain links TRBV9 to TRBJ2-7; D gene unclear. The CDR3 sequence is 13 residues long. The V and J ends lost 4 bases and 3 bases respectively, with 11 bases between them. In germline, CDR1 is SGDLS, CDR2 YYNGEE. The CDR3 DNA reads TGTGCCAGCAGCCGCTCCCCACTCTACGAGCAGTACTTC. Residues: CASSRSPLYEQYF.

Remarks on this clone: Other nucleotide sequences from this sample produce the same CDR3. The rearrangement uses TRBV6-1 and TRBJ1-1, with a possible D match to TRBD1 (6 bases). Germline V gene sequence: CDR1 MNHNS, CDR2 SASEGT. The CDR3 has 14 residues. V lost 2 bases and J lost 0, with 7 bases in between. CDR3 sequence (DNA): TGTGCCAGCAGTGAACAGGGGATGAACACTGAAGCTTTCTTT. Translating it yields CASSEQGMNTEAFF.

The rearrangement joins TRBV9 to TRBJ2-3; 11 positions match TRBD1. The CDR3 is 16 residues long. Germline loops: CDR1 SGDLS, CDR2 YYNGEE. After removal of 0 bases from V and 5 bases from J, the junction contained 5 bases not matched to a gene. CDR3: CASSVAGTGGRDTQYF. The CDR3 nucleotides read TGTGCCAGCAGCGTAGCCGGGACAGGGGGAAGAGATACGCAGTATTTT.

The V and J genes are TRBV28 and TRBJ1-5; TRBD1 aligns across 7 bases. Trimming took 2 bases from V and 4 from J; bases not matched to a gene: 5. CDR1 is MDHEN, CDR2 SYDVKM, per germline. The CDR3 is 15 amino acids. DNA for the CDR3: TGTGCCAGCAGTTTAGTGACAGGGCAAAATCAGCCCCAGCATTTT. Its translation is CASSLVTGQNQPQHF.

The gene calls are TRBV5-1 and TRBJ2-4; weak D call: TRBD2 (7 bases). V was trimmed by 2 bases and J by 6 bases, leaving 21 bases between them. CDR3 size: 17 residues. Germline CDR1 reads SGHRS; CDR2 reads YFSETQ. The CDR3 loop is CASSFLRGGGKSNIQYF. The DNA of the CDR3 is TGCGCCAGCAGCTTCCTCAGGGGCGGGGGAAAGTCAAACATTCAGTACTTC.

About this clone: Other nucleotide sequences from this sample produce the same CDR3. The rearrangement uses TRBV5-1 and TRBJ2-1; possible D gene TRBD1, 6 bases. CDR3 size: 15 residues. CDR1 and CDR2 (germline): SGHRS, YFSETQ. V dropped 0 bases and J dropped 4 bases, with 11 bases sitting between them. The CDR3 sequence is CASSLEGTSYNEQFF. The CDR3, as DNA: TGCGCCAGCAGCTTGGAAGGGACATCGTACAATGAGCAGTTCTTC.

The gene calls are TRBV29-1 and TRBJ1-4, with D unresolved. Germline V gives CDR1 SQVTM, CDR2 ANQGSEA. The CDR3 covers 12 residues. V was cut by 3 bases and J by 8 bases, with 10 bases left in between. DNA for the CDR3: TGCAGCGTTGATGAGTTGGGGGAAAAACTGTTTTTT. Translation: CSVDELGEKLFF.

The rearrangement links TRBV10-3 to TRBJ1-2; no reliable D call. V shed 3 bases and J shed 0 bases, with 8 bases lying between them. The germline CDR1 and CDR2 sequences are ENHRY and SYGVKD. The CDR3 runs to 14 residues. DNA for the CDR3: TGTGCCATCAGTGAAAATTCAGCTAACTATGGCTACACCTTC. Amino acid sequence: CAISENSANYGYTF.

CDR3 residues: CASSNRDRAGGELFF. In DNA form, the CDR3 reads TGTGCCAGCAGCAACCGGGACAGGGCGGGCGGGGAGCTGTTTTTT. V and J are TRBV27 and TRBJ2-2; TRBD1 matches 9 bases. Trimming took 6 bases from V and 7 from J; bases not matched to a gene: 9. The CDR3 spans 15 residues. The germline V gene has CDR1 MNHEY and CDR2 SMNVEV (reference sequence).